This T cell receptor (beta chain) was identified in a study of blood T cell repertoires in COVID-19. Whole-study context: Specimens from acute and convalescent COVID-19 originated in the United States, Italy and Spain. PBMCs, B-cell-depleted T cells, or T cells were the source of the cDNA or gDNA that made up the material.

CDR1 and CDR2 (germline): MDHEN, SYDVKM. The V and J ends lost 7 bases and 0 bases respectively, with 13 bases between them. The CDR3 runs to 15 residues. Each recovered donor of Cohort 3 presented with two negative PCRs, clearance, or symptom resolution. The data were produced by immunoSEQ multiplex PCR, yet TCRdb's version contains in-frame clones alone and is incomplete. The sample contains 150,000 to 200,000 clones, approximately 85% of which appear only once. The material sequenced was PBMCs or T cells enriched from blood (not recorded which). The rearrangement links TRBV28 to TRBJ1-3; the D gene is possibly TRBD1 (5 bases). This TCR came from a woman aged 25 to 45 who had recovered from COVID-19. CDR3 amino acids: CASTPGGDSGNTIYF. CDR3 bases: TGTGCCAGCACTCCCGGAGGGGACTCTGGAAACACCATATATTTT.